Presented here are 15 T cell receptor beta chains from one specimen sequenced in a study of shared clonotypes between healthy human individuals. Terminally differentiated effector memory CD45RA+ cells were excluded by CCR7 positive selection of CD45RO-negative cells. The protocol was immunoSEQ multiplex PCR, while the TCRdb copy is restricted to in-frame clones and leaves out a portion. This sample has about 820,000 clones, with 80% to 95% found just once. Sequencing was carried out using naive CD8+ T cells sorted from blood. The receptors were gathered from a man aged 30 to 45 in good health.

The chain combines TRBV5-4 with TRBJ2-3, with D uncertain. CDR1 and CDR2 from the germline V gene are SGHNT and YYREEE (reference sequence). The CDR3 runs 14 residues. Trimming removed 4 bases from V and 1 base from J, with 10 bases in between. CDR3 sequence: CASSLLDGTDTQYF. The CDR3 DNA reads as TGTGCCAGCAGCCTCTTGGATGGCACAGATACGCAGTATTTT.

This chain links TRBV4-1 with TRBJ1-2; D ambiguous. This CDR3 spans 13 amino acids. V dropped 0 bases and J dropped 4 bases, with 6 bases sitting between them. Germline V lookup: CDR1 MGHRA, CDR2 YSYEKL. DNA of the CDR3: TGCGCCAGCAGCCAAGAATCCACCTATGGCTACACCTTC. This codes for CASSQESTYGYTF.

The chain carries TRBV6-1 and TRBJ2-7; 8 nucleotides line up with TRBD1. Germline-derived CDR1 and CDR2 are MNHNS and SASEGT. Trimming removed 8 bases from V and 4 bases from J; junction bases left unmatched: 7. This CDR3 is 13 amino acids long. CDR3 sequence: CASRYRGEYEQYF. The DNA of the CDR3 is TGTGCCAGCCGATACAGGGGGGAATACGAGCAGTACTTC.

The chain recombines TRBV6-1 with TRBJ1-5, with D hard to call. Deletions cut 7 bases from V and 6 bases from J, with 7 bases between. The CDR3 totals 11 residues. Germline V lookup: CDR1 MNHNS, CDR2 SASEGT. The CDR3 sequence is CASTAGQPQHF. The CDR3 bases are TGTGCCAGCACGGCCGGTCAGCCCCAGCATTTT.

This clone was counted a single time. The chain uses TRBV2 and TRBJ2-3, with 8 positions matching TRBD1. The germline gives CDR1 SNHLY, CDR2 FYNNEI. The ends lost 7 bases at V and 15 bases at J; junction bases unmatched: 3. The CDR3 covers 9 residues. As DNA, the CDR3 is TGTGCCAGCACTGACAGGGGTTATTTT. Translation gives CASTDRGYF.

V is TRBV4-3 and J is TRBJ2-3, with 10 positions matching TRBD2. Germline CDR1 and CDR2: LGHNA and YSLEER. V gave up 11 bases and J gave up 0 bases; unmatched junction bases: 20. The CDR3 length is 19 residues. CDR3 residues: CAFGAARWLAGESTDTQYF. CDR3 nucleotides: TGCGCCTTCGGGGCAGCCCGATGGCTAGCGGGAGAAAGCACAGATACGCAGTATTTT.

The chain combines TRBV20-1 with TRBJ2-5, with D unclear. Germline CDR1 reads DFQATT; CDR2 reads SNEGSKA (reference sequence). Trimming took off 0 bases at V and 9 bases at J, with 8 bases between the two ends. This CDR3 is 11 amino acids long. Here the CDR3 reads CSARDPYSQYF. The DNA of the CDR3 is TGCAGTGCTAGAGATCCTTATTCCCAGTACTTC.

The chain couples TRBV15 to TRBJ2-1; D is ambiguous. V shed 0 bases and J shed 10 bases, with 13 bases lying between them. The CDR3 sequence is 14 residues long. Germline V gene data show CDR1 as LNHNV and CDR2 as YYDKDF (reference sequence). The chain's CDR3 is CATSRDSGSTEQFF. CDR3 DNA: TGTGCCACCAGCAGAGATTCGGGCAGTACCGAGCAGTTCTTC.

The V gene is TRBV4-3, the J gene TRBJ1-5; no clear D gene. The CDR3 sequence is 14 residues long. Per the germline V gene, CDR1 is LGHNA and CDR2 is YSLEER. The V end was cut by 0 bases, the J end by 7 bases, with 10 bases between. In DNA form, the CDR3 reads TGCGCCAGCAGCCAAGATCTTCTCGGGCAGCCCCAGCATTTT. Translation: CASSQDLLGQPQHF.

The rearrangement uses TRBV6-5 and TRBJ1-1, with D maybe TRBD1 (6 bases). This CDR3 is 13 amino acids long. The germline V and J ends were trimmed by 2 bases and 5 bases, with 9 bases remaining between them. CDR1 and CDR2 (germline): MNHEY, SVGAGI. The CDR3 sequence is CASSYAGVTEAFF. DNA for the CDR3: TGTGCCAGCAGTTACGCAGGGGTGACTGAAGCTTTCTTT.

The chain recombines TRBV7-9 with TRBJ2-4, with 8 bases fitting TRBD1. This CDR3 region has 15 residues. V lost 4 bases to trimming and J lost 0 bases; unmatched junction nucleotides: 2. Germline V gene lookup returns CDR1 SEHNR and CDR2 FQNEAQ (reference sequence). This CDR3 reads CASSSGGPAKNIQYF. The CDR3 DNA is TGTGCCAGCAGCTCAGGGGGCCCAGCCAAAAACATTCAGTACTTC. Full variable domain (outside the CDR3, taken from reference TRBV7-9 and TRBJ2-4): DTGVSQNPRHKITKRGQNVTFRCDPISEHNRLYWYRQTLGQGPEFLTYFQNEAQLEKSRLLSDRFSAERPKGSFSTLEIQRTEQGDSAMYLCASSSGGPAKNIQYFGAGTRLSVL.

CDR3 sequence (DNA): TGTGCCAGCAGCCAAGGCCCTAGCGGGAGTATGGAGACCCAGTACTTC. It encodes CASSQGPSGSMETQYF. The V and J genes are TRBV4-2 and TRBJ2-5; 10 nucleotides line up with TRBD2. CDR3 length: 16 amino acids. Per the germline V gene, CDR1 is LGHNA and CDR2 is YNFKEQ. The trim removed 1 base at V and 5 bases at J, leaving 7 bases unmatched.

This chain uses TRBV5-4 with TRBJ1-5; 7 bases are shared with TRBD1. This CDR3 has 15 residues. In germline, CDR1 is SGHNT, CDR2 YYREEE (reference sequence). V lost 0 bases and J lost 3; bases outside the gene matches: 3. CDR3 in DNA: TGTGCCAGCAGCTTGGGGACAGGTGTCAATCAGCCCCAGCATTTT. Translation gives CASSLGTGVNQPQHF.

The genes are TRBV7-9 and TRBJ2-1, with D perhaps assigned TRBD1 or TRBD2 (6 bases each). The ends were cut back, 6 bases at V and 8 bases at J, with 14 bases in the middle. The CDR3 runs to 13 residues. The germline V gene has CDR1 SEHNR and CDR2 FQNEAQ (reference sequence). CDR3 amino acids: CASRGGSPDEQFF. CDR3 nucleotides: TGTGCCAGCAGAGGGGGGTCTCCGGATGAGCAGTTCTTC.

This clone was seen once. The CDR3: CASSLVENVNTEAFF. CDR3 DNA sequence: TGTGCCAGCAGCTTGGTTGAGAACGTGAACACTGAAGCTTTCTTT. This chain links TRBV5-4 with TRBJ1-1; D is unresolved. This CDR3 is 15 amino acids long. Trimming took off 0 bases at V and 0 bases at J, with 9 bases between the two ends. CDR1 is SGHNT, CDR2 YYREEE, per germline (reference sequence).